The table lists the clone carrying this TCR beta chain with a few counts. Antigen unknown. Sequencing was performed with immunoSEQ multiplex PCR; in TCRdb, only in-frame clones are kept and a portion is missing. The sample contains 550,000 to 850,000 clones, over 55% of which appear only once. CD4+ cells underwent separation, giving CD45RA+ naive and CD45RA-negative memory subsets. This sample was taken from a study of shared clonotypes between healthy human individuals. Whole-study context: Per-donor plates numbered three CD4 naive, three CD4 memory, two CD8 naive and one CD8 memory. Whole-study results and caveats: Deeper or shallower sequencing was expected to change how clonotypes are shared among donors.

The source of this sequence is a woman in her 30s in good health. Sequencing input: memory CD4+ T cells sorted from blood. Stated subset: CD45RA-negative fraction.

The CDR3 DNA is TGTGCCAGCAGTGAATCCACCCTGGACAGCCTTAGCAATCAGCCCCAGCATTTT. Amino acid sequence: CASSESTLDSLSNQPQHF. The chain carries TRBV25-1 and TRBJ1-5; the D gene is possibly TRBD1 (6 bases). CDR3 length: 18 amino acids. The germline V gene encodes CDR1 MGHDK and CDR2 SYGVNS. V lost 1 base and J 0 bases, leaving 16 bases between the germline ends.